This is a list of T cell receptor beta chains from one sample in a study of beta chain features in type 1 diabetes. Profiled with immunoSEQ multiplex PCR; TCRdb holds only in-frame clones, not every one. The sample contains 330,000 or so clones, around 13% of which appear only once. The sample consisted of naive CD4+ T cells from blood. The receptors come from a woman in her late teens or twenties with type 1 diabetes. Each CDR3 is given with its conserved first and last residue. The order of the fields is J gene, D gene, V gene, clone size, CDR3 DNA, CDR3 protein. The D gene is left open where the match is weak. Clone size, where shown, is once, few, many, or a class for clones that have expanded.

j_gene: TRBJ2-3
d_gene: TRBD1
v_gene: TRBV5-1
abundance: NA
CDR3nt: TGCGCCAGCAGCTTACCGGGACAGGCGACAGATACGCAGTATTTT
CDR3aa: CASSLPGQATDTQYF

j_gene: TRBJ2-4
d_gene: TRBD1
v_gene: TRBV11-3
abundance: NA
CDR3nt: TGTGCCAGCAGCTTCGACAGGGGGTCCGACATTCAGTACTTC
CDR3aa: CASSFDRGSDIQYF

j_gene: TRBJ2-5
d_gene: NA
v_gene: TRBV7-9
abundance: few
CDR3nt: TGTGCCCAAAGCCAGGATTTGGAGACCCAGTACTTC
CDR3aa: CAQSQDLETQYF

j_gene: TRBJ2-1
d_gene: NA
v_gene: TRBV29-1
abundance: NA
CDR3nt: TGCAGCGTTGAAAAGGGGCAGCAGTTCTTC
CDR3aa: CSVEKGQQFF

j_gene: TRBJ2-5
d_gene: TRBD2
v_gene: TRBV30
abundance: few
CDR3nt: TGTGCCTGGAGCGGGGCGGGAGTTGTGGAGACCCAGTACTTC
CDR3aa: CAWSGAGVVETQYF

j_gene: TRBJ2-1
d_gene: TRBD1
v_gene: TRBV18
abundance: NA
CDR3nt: TGTGCCAGCTCACCCTCCAACCGGGACAGGAGGATCAATGAGCAGTTCTTC
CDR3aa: CASSPSNRDRRINEQFF

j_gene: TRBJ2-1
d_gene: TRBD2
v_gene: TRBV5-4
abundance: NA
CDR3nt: TGTGCCAGCAGCCGACTAGCGGGAGGCAACAATGAGCAGTTCTTC
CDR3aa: CASSRLAGGNNEQFF

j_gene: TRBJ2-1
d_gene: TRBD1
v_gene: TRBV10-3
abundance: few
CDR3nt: TGTGCCATCAGGGGACAGGGGGCCGATGAGCAGTTCTTC
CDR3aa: CAIRGQGADEQFF

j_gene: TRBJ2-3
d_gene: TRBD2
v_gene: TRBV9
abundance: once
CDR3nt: TGTGCCAGCAGCGTAGGTCTAGCGGGGGGGCCAACCACAGATACGCAGTATTTT
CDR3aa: CASSVGLAGGPTTDTQYF

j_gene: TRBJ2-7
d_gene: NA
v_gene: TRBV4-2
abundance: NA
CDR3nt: TGTGCCAGCAGCTTAAACACTATCTCCTACGAGCAGTACTTC
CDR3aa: CASSLNTISYEQYF

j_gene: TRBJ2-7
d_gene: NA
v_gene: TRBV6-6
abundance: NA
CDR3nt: TGTGCCAGCGGGGCCAAGTCCTACGAGCAGTACTTC
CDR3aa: CASGAKSYEQYF

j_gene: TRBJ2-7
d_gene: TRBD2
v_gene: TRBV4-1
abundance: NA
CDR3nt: TGCGCCAGCAGCCATTTGATAGGGGCTAGCGGGAGGATGTTCGAGCAGTACTTC
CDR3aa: CASSHLIGASGRMFEQYF

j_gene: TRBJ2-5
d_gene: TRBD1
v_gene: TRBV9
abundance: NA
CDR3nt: TGTGCCAGCAGCGTAGTCGGACAGGGGGGGACCCAGTACTTC
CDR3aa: CASSVVGQGGTQYF

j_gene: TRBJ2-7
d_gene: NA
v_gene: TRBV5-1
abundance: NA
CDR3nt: TGCGCCAGCAGCTTGGGACTAACCTACGAGCAGTACTTC
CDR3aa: CASSLGLTYEQYF

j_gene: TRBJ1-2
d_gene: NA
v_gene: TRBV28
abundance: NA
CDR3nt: TGTGCCAGCAGTTTAACTCAGGGCGACAACTATGGCTACACCTTC
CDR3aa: CASSLTQGDNYGYTF

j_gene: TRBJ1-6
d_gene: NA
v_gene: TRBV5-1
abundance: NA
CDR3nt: TGCGCCAGCAGCCTCGGGGAAAGCACGCCAAATTCACCCCTCCACTTT
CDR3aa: CASSLGESTPNSPLHF

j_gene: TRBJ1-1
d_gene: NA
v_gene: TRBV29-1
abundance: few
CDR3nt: TGCAGCGTTGAGTCCGACAGCCTCTGGACTGAAGCTTTCTTT
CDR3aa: CSVESDSLWTEAFF

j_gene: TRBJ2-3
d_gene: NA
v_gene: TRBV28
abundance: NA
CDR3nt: TGTGCCAGCAGTTCCCTCTACCTCACAGATACGCAGTATTTT
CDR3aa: CASSSLYLTDTQYF

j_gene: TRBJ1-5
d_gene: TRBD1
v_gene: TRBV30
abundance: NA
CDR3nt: TGTGCCTGGAGTGCAACAGGGGGTCAGCCCCAGCATTTT
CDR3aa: CAWSATGGQPQHF

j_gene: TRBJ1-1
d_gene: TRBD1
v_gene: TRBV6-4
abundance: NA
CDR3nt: TGTGCCAGCAGATCATCCGACAGGGTGAACACTGAAGCTTTCTTT
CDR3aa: CASRSSDRVNTEAFF

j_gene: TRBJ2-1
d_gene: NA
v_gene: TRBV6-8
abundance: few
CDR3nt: TGTGCCATGCTTGGGCATGAGCAGTTCTTC
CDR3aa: CAMLGHEQFF

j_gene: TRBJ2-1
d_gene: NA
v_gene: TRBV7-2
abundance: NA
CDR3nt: TGTGCCAGCATCTCGGACGGTGGGAGACACAATGAGCAGTTCTTC
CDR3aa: CASISDGGRHNEQFF

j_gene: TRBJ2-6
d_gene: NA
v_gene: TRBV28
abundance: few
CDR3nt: TGTGCCAGCAGCCGGACACACTCTGGGGCCAACGTCCTGACTTTC
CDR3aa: CASSRTHSGANVLTF

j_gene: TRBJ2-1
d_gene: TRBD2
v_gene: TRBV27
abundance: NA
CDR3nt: TGTGCCAGCGGACGGGGACTAGCGGCCGCTGCCTACAATGAGCAGTTCTTC
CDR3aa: CASGRGLAAAAYNEQFF

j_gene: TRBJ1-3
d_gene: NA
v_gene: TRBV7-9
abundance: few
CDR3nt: TGTGCCAGCAGCTTAGCGGAGGTCACCATATATTTT
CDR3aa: CASSLAEVTIYF

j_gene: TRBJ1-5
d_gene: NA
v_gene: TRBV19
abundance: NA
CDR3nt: TGTGCCAGCGAGGGCCCATATAGCAATCAGCCCCAGCATTTT
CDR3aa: CASEGPYSNQPQHF

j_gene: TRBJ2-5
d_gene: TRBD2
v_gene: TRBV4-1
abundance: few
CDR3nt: TGCGCCAGCAGCCAAGGACTAGCGGACCCTCAAGAGACCCAGTACTTC
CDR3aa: CASSQGLADPQETQYF

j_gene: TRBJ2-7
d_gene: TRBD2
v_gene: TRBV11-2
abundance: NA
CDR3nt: TGTGCCAGCAGCTTAGAGGGACTACCTCCCTACGAGCAGTACTTC
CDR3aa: CASSLEGLPPYEQYF

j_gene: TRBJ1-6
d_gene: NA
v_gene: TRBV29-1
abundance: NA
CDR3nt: TGCAGCGTTGCTGACAGACTTAATTCACCCCTCCACTTT
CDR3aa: CSVADRLNSPLHF

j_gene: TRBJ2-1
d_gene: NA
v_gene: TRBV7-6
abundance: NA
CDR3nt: TGTGCCAGCAGCTTAGCCGCAAAAAACAGGGCTAATGAGCAGTTCTTC
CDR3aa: CASSLAAKNRANEQFF

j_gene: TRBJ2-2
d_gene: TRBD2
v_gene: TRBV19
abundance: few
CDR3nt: TGTGCCAGTAGTATGGGAGGGGTAGGAACCGGGGAGCTGTTTTTT
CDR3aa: CASSMGGVGTGELFF

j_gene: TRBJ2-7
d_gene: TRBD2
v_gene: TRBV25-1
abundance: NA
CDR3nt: TGTGCCAGAACTAGCGGGAGGACGTGGGAGCAGTACTTC
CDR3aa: CARTSGRTWEQYF

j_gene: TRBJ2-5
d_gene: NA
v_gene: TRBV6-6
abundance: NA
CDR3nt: TGTGCCAGCAGGGCGGCGCAAGAGACCCAGTACTTC
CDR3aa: CASRAAQETQYF

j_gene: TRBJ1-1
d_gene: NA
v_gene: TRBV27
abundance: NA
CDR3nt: TGTGCCAGCATTCGTCAGGGGAAAAACACTGAAGCTTTCTTT
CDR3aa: CASIRQGKNTEAFF

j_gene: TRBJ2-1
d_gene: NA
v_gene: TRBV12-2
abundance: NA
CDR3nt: TGTGCAAGTCGCGAGGGACTAGCGGGAGGGAATGAGCAGTTCTTC
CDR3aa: CASREGLAGGNEQFF

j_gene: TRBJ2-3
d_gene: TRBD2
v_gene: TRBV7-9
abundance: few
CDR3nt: TGTGCCAGCAGCCTCGGGGGGGGCCTTAGTACGCAGTATTTT
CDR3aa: CASSLGGGLSTQYF